Each of the 16 T cell receptor beta chains below was sequenced from the same sample in a study of OX40 agonist ivuxolimab in advanced cancers. Some clones are missing from TCRdb's copy, which holds only in-frame ones; the method was immunoSEQ multiplex PCR. The data contain about 99,000 clones, roughly 95% of them singletons. This material consisted of CD4+ or CD8+ T cells sorted from blood, taken in a trial of the OX40 agonist ivuxolimab. The receptors were gathered from an adult with an advanced solid tumor such as melanoma, head and neck, liver or kidney cancer.

The rearrangement joins TRBV6-6 to TRBJ2-5; D might be TRBD2 (6 bases). Germline CDR1 is MNHNY and CDR2 is SVGAGI (reference sequence). This CDR3 is built from 13 residues. Deletions cut 10 bases from V and 3 bases from J, with 15 bases between. CDR3 nucleotides: TGTGCCACCGACCACTGGGAGGAAGAGACCCAGTACTTC. It translates to CATDHWEEETQYF.

J is TRBJ2-5 and V is TRBV7-3, with D possibly matching TRBD2 (6 bases). The DNA end is a closer match to TRBJ2-7, so the J assignment may be wrong. The CDR3 runs 14 residues. Germline CDR1 is SGHTA and CDR2 is FQGTGA. CDR3 amino acids: CASSLLSGPYEQYF. In DNA form, the CDR3 reads TGTGCCAGCAGCTTACTTAGCGGTCCCTACGAGCAGTACTTC.

The genes are TRBV6-1 and TRBJ2-7; possibly TRBD1 for D (6 bases). This CDR3 region has 15 residues. V was shortened by 0 bases and J by 2 bases, with 11 bases between the two germline ends. Germline-derived CDR1 and CDR2 are MNHNS and SASEGT. The CDR3 nucleotides are TGTGCCAGCAGTGAAGCCTGGGGGCCGGCCTACGAGCAGTACTTC. Amino acid sequence: CASSEAWGPAYEQYF.

The chain combines TRBV27 with TRBJ1-6, with D perhaps matching TRBD1 (5 bases). Germline CDR1 reads MNHEY; CDR2 reads SMNVEV (reference sequence). Trimming stripped 5 bases from V and 4 bases from J, with 12 bases between. The CDR3 spans 15 residues. This chain's CDR3 is CASSLAGGYNSPLHF. The CDR3 DNA follows: TGTGCCAGCAGTCTAGCCGGGGGGTATAATTCACCCCTCCACTTT.

The chain combines TRBV25-1 with TRBJ1-2, with D unclear. The CDR3 sequence is 13 residues long. The V end lost 8 bases, the J end lost 4 bases, and 14 bases lay between the germline ends. The V gene's germline CDR1 is MGHDK and CDR2 SYGVNS. The CDR3 loop reads CASWADPLYGYTF. The CDR3 bases are TGTGCCAGCTGGGCAGACCCCCTCTATGGCTACACCTTC.

The chain has TRBV15 and TRBJ1-2, with a tentative D call TRBD1 (5 bases). The V end was cut by 2 bases, the J end by 6 bases, with 16 bases between. The CDR3 sequence is 15 residues long. Germline CDR1 LNHNV, CDR2 YYDKDF (reference sequence). The CDR3 protein is CATSRLAPSGDGYTF. The CDR3 DNA is TGTGCCACCAGCAGACTCGCCCCATCGGGGGATGGCTACACCTTC.

This rearrangement joins TRBV27 to TRBJ1-5; TRBD1 agrees at 9 bases. The CDR3 runs to 13 residues. Germline loops: CDR1 MNHEY, CDR2 SMNVEV (reference sequence). Trimming at V came to 4 bases and at J to 7 bases, leaving 2 bases not matched to a gene. CDR3 coding DNA: TGTGCCAGCAGTTCCGGACAGGGGCAGCCCCAGCATTTT. Translation gives CASSSGQGQPQHF.

V and J are TRBV10-3 and TRBJ2-3; TRBD1 is a possible D gene (6 bases). CDR1 is ENHRY, CDR2 SYGVKD, per germline. V lost 6 bases and J 0 bases, leaving 7 bases between the germline ends. The CDR3 sequence is 13 residues long. The CDR3 loop reads CAISTGSTDTQYF. DNA for the CDR3: TGTGCCATCAGCACAGGGAGCACAGATACGCAGTATTTT.

The V and J genes are TRBV18 and TRBJ2-2; TRBD1 or TRBD2 may be the D gene (5 bases each). Trimming took 8 bases from V and 6 from J, leaving 13 bases between them. Looked up from germline, CDR1 is KGHSH and CDR2 is LQKENI. This CDR3 contains 13 residues. In DNA, the CDR3 is TGTGCCAGCGAGGGGTATACCGCCGGGGAGCTGTTTTTT. It yields the protein CASEGYTAGELFF.

The rearrangement uses TRBV2 and TRBJ1-3; a possible D gene is TRBD1 (5 bases). The CDR3 is made up of 12 amino acids. V was shortened by 4 bases and J by 7 bases, with 8 bases between the two germline ends. Germline values: CDR1 SNHLY, CDR2 FYNNEI. The CDR3 spells CASSGGANTIYF. The CDR3 coding sequence is TGTGCCAGCAGTGGAGGGGCGAACACCATATATTTT.

The CDR3 region has the DNA TGTGCCAGTAGTATCGCTATCGATGAGCAGTTCTTC. This encodes CASSIAIDEQFF. The chain couples TRBV19 to TRBJ2-1; D is unresolved. CDR3 size: 12 residues. Germline V CDR1 and CDR2: LNHDA, SQIVND (reference sequence). Trimming cost V 3 bases and J 8 bases, with 8 bases left between them.

V usage is TRBV7-9 and J usage is TRBJ1-1, with 8 bases matching TRBD1. Germline trimming cut 4 bases from V and 0 bases from J; bases unmatched to any gene: 4. Looked up from germline, CDR1 is SEHNR and CDR2 is FQNEAQ (reference sequence). CDR3 size: 15 residues. Here the CDR3 reads CASSSRTGLNTEAFF. The CDR3, as DNA: TGTGCCAGCAGCTCACGGACAGGGCTGAACACTGAAGCTTTCTTT.

The CDR3 reads CASSLQGPNYGYTF. CDR3 DNA sequence: TGTGCCAGCAGCCTTCAGGGACCTAACTATGGCTACACCTTC. The genes are TRBV7-9 and TRBJ1-2; possibly TRBD1 for D (5 bases). With 5 bases removed from V and 0 bases from J, the gap between germline ends came to 10 bases. Germline V gives CDR1 SEHNR, CDR2 FQNEAQ (reference sequence). This CDR3 spans 14 amino acids.

The chain has TRBV5-4 and TRBJ1-1, with D tentatively TRBD1 (5 bases). There are 16 residues in the CDR3. V lost 6 bases and J 4 bases, leaving 22 bases between the germline ends. The V gene's germline CDR1 is SGHNT and CDR2 YYREEE (reference sequence). The CDR3 reads CASTRSTVGGGTEAFF. The CDR3 DNA reads as TGTGCCAGCACCAGGAGTACGGTGGGGGGAGGCACTGAAGCTTTCTTT. The variable domain in full, completed from reference TRBV5-4 and TRBJ1-1, reads ETGVTQSPTHLIKTRGQQVTLRCSSQSGHNTVSWYQQALGQGPQFIFQYYREEENGRGNFPPRFSGLQFPNYSSELNVNALELDDSALYLCASTRSTVGGGTEAFFGQGTRLTVV.

V usage is TRBV7-9 and J usage is TRBJ2-5, with 11 positions matching TRBD2. This CDR3 region has 13 residues. Germline V gene sequence: CDR1 SEHNR, CDR2 FQNEAQ (reference sequence). J was trimmed by 3 bases and V by 6 bases; bases with no gene match: 0. As DNA, the CDR3 is TGTGCCAGCAGGGGACTAGCGGAAGAGACCCAGTACTTC. This encodes CASRGLAEETQYF.

This clone has just one count. The V call is TRBV28, the J call TRBJ1-1; TRBD1 matches 7 bases. The CDR3 is made up of 15 amino acids. V shed 5 bases and J 4 bases; nucleotides not matched to a gene: 10. Germline CDR1 reads MDHEN; CDR2 reads SYDVKM. The CDR3 sequence: CASSLDPGQLTEAFF. The DNA of the CDR3 is TGTGCCAGCAGTCTCGACCCGGGACAGCTCACTGAAGCTTTCTTT.